Below are 20 T cell receptor beta chains sequenced from a single sample in a study of cytomegalovirus exposure and HLA in healthy donors (dated by TCRdb to the late 2010s). Libraries were prepared through the immunoSEQ multiplex PCR assay. For the multiplex PCR, a mixture combining 60 forward primers for TCR Vbeta segments and 13 reverse primers for TCR Jbeta segments was used. The clones in this table, taken by TCRdb from immuneACCESS, are in-frame only. Not every clone is retained; where verified, under half of the shortfall comes from an unresolved V gene, and the cause of the rest is unknown. The sample contains around 210,000 clones, about 81% of them found a single time. Less than 3% of the sample rests with the top ten. The sequenced material came from PBMCs. These receptors all come from a woman aged 40 to 50 in good health and CMV-seronegative.

This clone has only one observation. The chain recombines TRBV25-1 with TRBJ2-7; perhaps TRBD2 as D (6 bases). Germline assignment: CDR1 MGHDK and CDR2 SYGVNS. V shed 6 bases and J shed 5 bases, with 17 bases lying between them. The CDR3 length is 14 residues. CDR3 in amino acids: CASRNIGTGDEQYF. CDR3 nucleotides: TGTGCCAGCAGGAACATCGGGACGGGAGACGAGCAGTACTTC.

The chain couples TRBV10-3 to TRBJ2-7; 9 bases are shared with TRBD1. The CDR3 is 14 residues long. Germline assignment: CDR1 ENHRY and CDR2 SYGVKD. The V and J ends lost 7 bases and 3 bases, in that order; junction bases with no gene match: 7. CDR3 in amino acids: CAIIRGQGDYEQYF. The CDR3 bases are TGTGCCATCATTCGGGGACAGGGCGACTACGAGCAGTACTTC.

V gene TRBV30 combines with J gene TRBJ2-7, with a tentative D call TRBD2 (6 bases). The V and J ends lost 0 bases and 4 bases respectively, with 13 bases between them. This CDR3 is built from 14 residues. Germline CDR1 reads GTSNPN; CDR2 reads SVGIG (reference sequence). CDR3 coding DNA: TGTGCCTGGAGTGTCGGGACTGGTGTTTACGAGCAGTACTTC. It specifies CAWSVGTGVYEQYF.

The rearrangement links TRBV19 to TRBJ1-2; TRBD1 agrees at 9 bases. In germline, CDR1 is LNHDA, CDR2 SQIVND (reference sequence). The V gene end was trimmed by 8 bases and the J gene end by 4 bases; junction bases not matched to a gene: 14. CDR3 length: 16 amino acids. The CDR3 reads CASQTRRQGVAYGYTF. CDR3 nucleotide sequence: TGTGCCAGTCAAACCCGAAGACAGGGGGTCGCCTATGGCTACACCTTC.

The table lists this clone with a count of one. The chain joins TRBV7-8 to TRBJ2-7; perhaps TRBD1 as D (5 bases). CDR1 is SGHVS, CDR2 FQNEAQ, per germline. The V gene lost 0 bases and the J gene lost 3 bases, with 9 bases spanning the gap. The CDR3 is made up of 14 amino acids. The CDR3, as DNA: TGTGCCAGCAGCTTAGCCTTCAGGGACTACGAGCAGTACTTC. It specifies CASSLAFRDYEQYF.

The chain combines TRBV5-8 with TRBJ1-5; 12 bases agree with TRBD1. V gave up 2 bases and J gave up 0 bases; unmatched junction bases: 9. Per the germline V gene, CDR1 is SGHTS and CDR2 is YDEGEE. The CDR3 is 19 residues long. In DNA form, the CDR3 reads TGTGCCAGCAGCTTCACCGGGACAGGGGGCTCCTATAGCAATCAGCCCCAGCATTTT. It specifies CASSFTGTGGSYSNQPQHF.

The chain uses TRBV6-1 and TRBJ1-2, with 7 bases aligning to TRBD1. The V gene end was trimmed by 6 bases and the J gene end by 2 bases; junction bases not matched to a gene: 6. The CDR3 sequence is 14 residues long. The germline CDR1 and CDR2 sequences are MNHNS and SASEGT. The CDR3 DNA follows: TGTGCCAGCAGATCACAGGGGACCAACTATGGCTACACCTTC. Amino acid sequence: CASRSQGTNYGYTF.

The V gene is TRBV4-2, the J gene TRBJ2-7, with TRBD1 matching over 7 bases. CDR1 is LGHNA and CDR2 is YNFKEQ in the germline V gene. The V gene end was trimmed by 1 base and the J gene end by 2 bases; junction bases not matched to a gene: 5. The length of the CDR3 is 15 residues. The CDR3 here is CASSQVITGAYEQYF. The CDR3 nucleotides read TGTGCCAGCAGCCAAGTTATCACAGGGGCCTACGAGCAGTACTTC.

The chain is built from TRBV2 and TRBJ2-3; no clear D gene. This CDR3 contains 13 residues. Trimming removed 3 bases from V and 1 base from J, with 5 bases in between. From germline, CDR1 is SNHLY and CDR2 FYNNEI. The CDR3 sequence: CASSEARTDTQYF. CDR3 bases: TGTGCCAGCAGTGAGGCCCGCACAGATACGCAGTATTTT.

The chain has TRBV27 and TRBJ2-5, with 11 bases fitting TRBD1. CDR1 and CDR2 (germline): MNHEY, SMNVEV (reference sequence). Trimming cost V 5 bases and J 4 bases; bases outside gene matches: 3. This CDR3 is built from 14 residues. The CDR3 DNA sequence: TGTGCCAGCAGTCCCGGGACAGGGGGAGAGACCCAGTACTTC. Translation gives CASSPGTGGETQYF.

The rearrangement joins TRBV15 to TRBJ2-6; D is uncertain. CDR1 LNHNV and CDR2 YYDKDF come from the germline V gene (reference sequence). V was shortened by 0 bases and J by 0 bases, with 9 bases between the two germline ends. The CDR3 runs 17 residues. The CDR3 nucleotides are TGTGCCACCAGCAGAGAGAGGCTGACCTCTGGGGCCAACGTCCTGACTTTC. As protein: CATSRERLTSGANVLTF.

The chain combines TRBV27 with TRBJ2-5; a weak D match, TRBD1 (6 bases). From germline, CDR1 is MNHEY and CDR2 SMNVEV (reference sequence). This CDR3 has 14 residues. V lost 6 bases and J lost 4, with 15 bases in between. CDR3 amino acids: CASRGTPRGETQYF. The DNA for the CDR3 is TGTGCCAGCAGGGGGACACCCCGCGGAGAGACCCAGTACTTC.

V and J are TRBV7-9 and TRBJ1-6; 7 bases agree with TRBD1. Losses at the gene ends were 5 bases for V and 6 bases for J; bases not matched to a gene: 7. This CDR3 has 15 residues. The germline V gene encodes CDR1 SEHNR and CDR2 FQNEAQ (reference sequence). The CDR3: CASSQAGGINSPLHF. CDR3 DNA: TGTGCCAGCAGCCAGGCAGGGGGTATTAATTCACCCCTCCACTTT.

J is TRBJ1-2 and V is TRBV4-1, with unresolved D. The germline gives CDR1 MGHRA, CDR2 YSYEKL. This CDR3 comprises 15 residues. V was trimmed by 8 bases and J by 8 bases, leaving 24 bases between them. The CDR3 sequence: CASHGFLGEGKGYTF. The CDR3 DNA reads as TGCGCCAGCCACGGGTTTCTCGGAGAAGGAAAGGGCTACACCTTC.

This clone was detected only a few times. This chain connects TRBV7-9 to TRBJ1-1; unclear D gene. CDR3 length equals 14 residues. CDR1 is SEHNR and CDR2 is FQNEAQ in the germline V gene (reference sequence). The ends were cut back, 9 bases at V and 0 bases at J, with 14 bases in the middle. The CDR3 DNA reads as TGTGCCAGTGAGGGTGCAGGACTGAACACTGAAGCTTTCTTT. Translating gives CASEGAGLNTEAFF.

The V gene is TRBV23-1, the J gene TRBJ1-2; possible D gene TRBD1, 6 bases. TRBV23-1 is marked as an open reading frame, function uncertain. Trimming left V 6 bases short and J 1 base short, with 21 bases between. The CDR3 has 17 amino acids. CDR3 loop: CASSHNPGHRVNYGYTF. The CDR3, as DNA: TGCGCCAGCAGCCACAACCCGGGACACCGAGTTAACTATGGCTACACCTTC.

In its sample, this clone was seen once. This chain uses TRBV5-4 with TRBJ1-3; the D is unclear. V dropped 1 base and J dropped 13 bases, with 15 bases sitting between them. Germline loops: CDR1 SGHNT, CDR2 YYREEE (reference sequence). The CDR3 contains 13 residues. The CDR3 here is CASSLKNEQLIYF. DNA for the CDR3: TGTGCCAGCAGCTTGAAGAACGAGCAACTTATATATTTT.

This chain joins TRBV30 and TRBJ2-5; a possible D gene is TRBD2 (5 bases). V gave up 0 bases and J gave up 5 bases, with 13 bases separating them. Germline V gene sequence: CDR1 GTSNPN, CDR2 SVGIG (reference sequence). This CDR3 spans 14 amino acids. The CDR3 sequence is CAWSVSGVRETQYF. The DNA for the CDR3 is TGTGCCTGGAGTGTTTCCGGGGTCCGCGAGACCCAGTACTTC.

This clone was recorded only once. This chain uses TRBV20-1 with TRBJ1-1; D remains ambiguous. The CDR3 runs to 11 residues. CDR1 is DFQATT and CDR2 is SNEGSKA in the germline V gene (reference sequence). Trimming pared 3 bases from V and 3 bases from J, leaving 5 bases between. The CDR3 DNA sequence: TGCAGTGCTAGTCGGGACACTGAAGCTTTCTTT. Translated: CSASRDTEAFF.

The chain recombines TRBV7-6 with TRBJ1-1; D remains unclear. The CDR3 length is 12 residues. V was pared by 6 bases and J by 5 bases, with 10 bases between. Germline V gene lookup returns CDR1 SGHVS and CDR2 FNYEAQ. CDR3 DNA: TGTGCCAGCAGGAGTTTGGAGACTGAAGCTTTCTTT. Protein sequence: CASRSLETEAFF.